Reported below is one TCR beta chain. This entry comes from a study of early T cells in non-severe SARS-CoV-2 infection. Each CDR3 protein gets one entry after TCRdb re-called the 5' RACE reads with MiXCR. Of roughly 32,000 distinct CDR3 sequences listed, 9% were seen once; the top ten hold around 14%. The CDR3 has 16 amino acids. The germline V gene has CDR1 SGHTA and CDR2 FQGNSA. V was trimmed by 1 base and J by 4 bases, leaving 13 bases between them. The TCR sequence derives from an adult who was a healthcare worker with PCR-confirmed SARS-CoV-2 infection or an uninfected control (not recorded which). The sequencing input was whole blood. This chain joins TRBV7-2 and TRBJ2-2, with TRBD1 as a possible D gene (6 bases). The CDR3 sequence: CASSLVPGVGTGELFF. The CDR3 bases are TGTGCCAGCAGCTTAGTTCCAGGGGTGGGCACCGGGGAGCTGTTTTTT.